A single sample is the source of the 23 T cell receptor beta chains below, sequenced in a study of beta chain features in type 1 diabetes. The study reverse transcribed the entire isolated RNA, so it sequenced expressed TCRB transcripts. The repertoire was sequenced with immunoSEQ multiplex PCR; TCRdb's copy has only in-frame clones and lacks some. The table shows over 300,000 clones, with roughly 8% occurring only once. Sequencing input: central memory CD4+ T cells from blood. Every receptor here comes from a young woman in good health.

In its sample, this clone was seen a few times. The sample holds other DNA sequences that translate to the same CDR3. The chain links TRBV5-1 to TRBJ2-1; D not certain. CDR3 length equals 13 residues. Germline V gene data show CDR1 as SGHRS and CDR2 as YFSETQ. V was pared by 0 bases and J by 6 bases, with 7 bases between. The CDR3 is CASSLGWGNEQFF. Here the CDR3 DNA reads TGCGCCAGCAGCTTGGGTTGGGGCAATGAGCAGTTCTTC.

V gene TRBV5-4 combines with J gene TRBJ2-1, with a weak D call TRBD2 (6 bases). Trimming left V 3 bases short and J 1 base short, with 17 bases between. The germline gives CDR1 SGHNT, CDR2 YYREEE (reference sequence). The CDR3 consists of 17 residues. CDR3: CASSSTPGTSSYNEQFF. CDR3 DNA: TGTGCCAGCAGCTCAACACCCGGGACTTCTTCCTACAATGAGCAGTTCTTC.

This clone was observed many times. The genes are TRBV7-9 and TRBJ2-3, with D unresolved. This CDR3 is built from 14 residues. The V gene's germline CDR1 is SEHNR and CDR2 FQNEAQ (reference sequence). V was trimmed by 1 base and J by 4 bases, leaving 9 bases between them. CDR3: CASSLGIVADTQYF. CDR3 DNA sequence: TGTGCCAGCAGCTTAGGTATCGTGGCAGATACGCAGTATTTT. Full variable domain (outside the CDR3, taken from reference TRBV7-9 and TRBJ2-3): DTGVSQNPRHKITKRGQNVTFRCDPISEHNRLYWYRQTLGQGPEFLTYFQNEAQLEKSRLLSDRFSAERPKGSFSTLEIQRTEQGDSAMYLCASSLGIVADTQYFGPGTRLTVL.

V gene TRBV15 combines with J gene TRBJ2-3; the D gene is possibly TRBD2 (5 bases). Trimming took off 0 bases at V and 3 bases at J, with 7 bases between the two ends. Germline V lookup: CDR1 LNHNV, CDR2 YYDKDF (reference sequence). The CDR3 has 14 residues. The CDR3 reads CATSRDGGTDTQYF. The CDR3 DNA sequence: TGTGCCACCAGCAGAGATGGCGGGACAGATACGCAGTATTTT.

The genes are TRBV28 and TRBJ2-3, with D possibly called TRBD1 or TRBD2 (6 bases each). CDR1 MDHEN and CDR2 SYDVKM come from the germline V gene. The CDR3 contains 15 residues. Trimming took off 7 bases at V and 5 bases at J, with 19 bases between the two ends. In DNA, the CDR3 is TGTGCCAGCAACCCCCGTCGAGGAGGGGGAGATACGCAGTATTTT. It codes for CASNPRRGGGDTQYF.

The J gene is TRBJ2-7, the V gene TRBV10-3, with unresolved D. Trimming removed 10 bases at V and 2 bases at J, with 21 bases between. The germline V gene has CDR1 ENHRY and CDR2 SYGVKD. This CDR3 has 15 amino acids. CDR3 coding DNA: TGTGCCAGCAGCCCCTATACGGTAATTACCTACGAGCAGTACTTC. Amino acid sequence: CASSPYTVITYEQYF.

The chain uses TRBV7-9 and TRBJ2-1; D remains ambiguous. The CDR3 spans 17 residues. V lost 2 bases and J 4 bases, leaving 18 bases between the germline ends. Germline CDR1 is SEHNR and CDR2 is FQNEAQ (reference sequence). The CDR3 DNA reads TGTGCCAGCAGCTTATATGTCGGCTCCCAGAAATACAATGAGCAGTTCTTC. This translates into CASSLYVGSQKYNEQFF.

This clone was found a few times. The chain carries TRBV19 and TRBJ2-7, with 7 bases identical to TRBD2. The CDR3 runs 13 residues. Looked up from germline, CDR1 is LNHDA and CDR2 is SQIVND (reference sequence). V dropped 5 bases and J dropped 3; count of bases not matched to a gene: 4. The DNA for the CDR3 is TGTGCCAGTAGTTCGAGCGGGAACTACGAGCAGTACTTC. Its translation is CASSSSGNYEQYF.

The gene calls are TRBV13 and TRBJ2-1; D is possibly TRBD2 (5 bases). V dropped 2 bases and J dropped 0 bases, with 11 bases sitting between them. The germline V gene has CDR1 PRHDT and CDR2 FYEKMQ (reference sequence). The CDR3 has 16 amino acids. CDR3 in DNA: TGTGCCAGCAGCTTAACGGCGGGTTCCTCCTACAATGAGCAGTTCTTC. It translates to CASSLTAGSSYNEQFF.

This clone was counted only a few times. The chain is built from TRBV9 and TRBJ2-3, with a weak D call TRBD1 (5 bases). Germline V gives CDR1 SGDLS, CDR2 YYNGEE. The V and J ends lost 3 bases and 2 bases respectively, with 13 bases between them. The CDR3 sequence is 15 residues long. CDR3 in amino acids: CASSADNRPTDTQYF. CDR3 bases: TGTGCCAGCAGCGCGGACAACCGGCCCACAGATACGCAGTATTTT.

This clone has only a few counts. V and J are TRBV2 and TRBJ2-2, with D hard to call. From germline, CDR1 is SNHLY and CDR2 FYNNEI. The CDR3 loop spans 13 amino acids. Trimming shortened V by 8 bases and J by 4 bases, and 11 bases separated the two germline ends. CDR3 amino acids: CASRAGPTGELFF. In DNA, the CDR3 is TGTGCCAGCCGGGCAGGACCCACCGGGGAGCTGTTTTTT.

This clone was picked up a small number of times. The V gene is TRBV7-8, the J gene TRBJ2-5; the D gene is possibly TRBD1 (6 bases). This CDR3 is 13 amino acids long. Germline-derived CDR1 and CDR2 are SGHVS and FQNEAQ. Trimming shortened V by 5 bases and J by 4 bases, and 11 bases separated the two germline ends. The CDR3 loop is CASSRTGPETQYF. In nucleotides, the CDR3 is TGTGCCAGCAGCCGTACAGGGCCAGAGACCCAGTACTTC.

This clone was detected only a few times. The chain recombines TRBV28 with TRBJ2-3; D might be TRBD1 or TRBD2, each matching 6 bases. The CDR3 is 16 residues long. The ends were cut back, 5 bases at V and 3 bases at J, with 18 bases in the middle. The germline gives CDR1 MDHEN, CDR2 SYDVKM. The CDR3 coding sequence is TGTGCCAGCAGTCCCCGGGGGTGGAGGGGGACAGATACGCAGTATTTT. As protein: CASSPRGWRGTDTQYF.

V and J are TRBV5-1 and TRBJ2-1, with TRBD2 identical over 14 bases. Germline V lookup: CDR1 SGHRS, CDR2 YFSETQ. CDR3 length equals 16 residues. The junction had 9 bases not matched to a gene; V was cut back by 3 bases and J by 10 bases. Here the CDR3 DNA reads TGCGCCAGCAGCTGGCACGGGACTAGCGGGAGTTGGGAGCAGTTCTTC. Translated, it gives CASSWHGTSGSWEQFF. Full variable domain (remainder filled in from reference TRBV5-1 and TRBJ2-1): KAGVTQTPRYLIKTRGQQVTLSCSPISGHRSVSWYQQTPGQGLQFLFEYFSETQRNKGNFPGRFSGRQFSNSRSEMNVSTLELGDSALYLCASSWHGTSGSWEQFFGPGTRLTVL.

This sequence joins TRBV27 and TRBJ2-2; TRBD1 is a possible D gene (6 bases). The germline gives CDR1 MNHEY, CDR2 SMNVEV (reference sequence). V shed 6 bases and J shed 2 bases, with 16 bases lying between them. This CDR3 has 16 residues. CDR3 sequence (DNA): TGTGCCAGCAGCCTCGATCCGGGACACAACACCGGGGAGCTGTTTTTT. Translated, it gives CASSLDPGHNTGELFF.

This sequence joins TRBV7-3 and TRBJ2-1; maybe TRBD2 (6 bases). In germline, CDR1 is SGHTA, CDR2 FQGTGA. Trimming pared 5 bases from V and 1 base from J, leaving 12 bases between. There are 15 residues in the CDR3. CDR3 region: CASSPGRGSYNEQFF. Written as DNA, the CDR3 is TGTGCCAGCAGCCCAGGGCGGGGTTCCTACAATGAGCAGTTCTTC. Combining the CDR3 with reference TRBV7-3 and TRBJ2-1 gives the whole variable domain GAGVSQTPSNKVTEKGKYVELRCDPISGHTALYWYRQSLGQGPEFLIYFQGTGAADDSGLPNDRFFAVRPEGSVSTLKIQRTERGDSAVYLCASSPGRGSYNEQFFGPGTRLTVL.

Concerning this clone itself: Different DNA sequences within this sample yield the same CDR3. The rearrangement uses TRBV19 and TRBJ1-5, with D hard to call. CDR1 LNHDA and CDR2 SQIVND come from the germline V gene (reference sequence). Trimming removed 1 base from V and 6 bases from J, with 7 bases in between. The CDR3 length is 13 residues. Here the CDR3 DNA reads TGTGCCAGTAGTATAGCAGGCGGTCAGCCCCAGCATTTT. This gives the protein CASSIAGGQPQHF.

The CDR3 DNA reads TGTGCCAGCAGCTTAGTTAGTGGCGGTGGTGGTAAGGACATTCAGTACTTC. Its protein product is CASSLVSGGGGKDIQYF. The chain employs TRBV7-9 and TRBJ2-4; D gene ambiguous. This CDR3 comprises 17 residues. Germline values: CDR1 SEHNR, CDR2 FQNEAQ (reference sequence). Trimming shortened V by 1 base and J by 8 bases, and 21 bases separated the two germline ends.

The chain employs TRBV28 and TRBJ2-5; 7 nucleotides agree with TRBD1. Per germline, CDR1 MDHEN and CDR2 SYDVKM. V dropped 5 bases and J dropped 3; count of bases not matched to a gene: 6. The CDR3 runs 14 residues. DNA of the CDR3: TGTGCCAGCAGTCTAGACAGGGTCAAAGAGACCCAGTACTTC. It codes for CASSLDRVKETQYF.

V is TRBV7-9 and J is TRBJ2-7; D is ambiguous. Trimming pared 4 bases from V and 0 bases from J, leaving 10 bases between. Per germline, CDR1 SEHNR and CDR2 FQNEAQ (reference sequence). The CDR3 totals 14 residues. The CDR3 protein is CASSSGKGSYEQYF. CDR3 coding DNA: TGTGCCAGCAGCTCGGGTAAGGGCTCCTACGAGCAGTACTTC.

V usage is TRBV5-4 and J usage is TRBJ2-1; 12 nucleotides agree with TRBD2. The J segment lost 9 bases and the V segment lost 1 base, leaving 5 bases of the junction unmatched. Germline CDR1 reads SGHNT; CDR2 reads YYREEE (reference sequence). This CDR3 has 15 residues. Written as DNA, the CDR3 is TGTGCCAGCAGCTTGTCTAGCGGGAGGGCCATTGAGCAGTTCTTC. Translation: CASSLSSGRAIEQFF.

This clone showed up many times. The genes are TRBV7-2 and TRBJ1-2; 7 positions agree with TRBD1. The CDR3 totals 15 residues. With V trimmed by 1 base and J by 6 bases, 8 bases remained unmatched. The germline V gene has CDR1 SGHTA and CDR2 FQGNSA. The CDR3 DNA reads as TGTGCCAGCAGCTTAGAGGTCAGGGGGACGGATGGCTACACCTTC. It is translated as CASSLEVRGTDGYTF.

This clone was seen ten or more times. The same CDR3 can be traced to other DNA sequences in this sample. The chain uses TRBV5-1 and TRBJ2-7; 12 bases align to TRBD2. Germline trimming cut 2 bases from V and 2 bases from J; bases unmatched to any gene: 2. Germline CDR1 is SGHRS and CDR2 is YFSETQ. The CDR3 is 15 residues long. For the CDR3, the DNA is TGCGCCAGCAGCTTAGGACTAGCGGGGACCTACGAGCAGTACTTC. Translated: CASSLGLAGTYEQYF.